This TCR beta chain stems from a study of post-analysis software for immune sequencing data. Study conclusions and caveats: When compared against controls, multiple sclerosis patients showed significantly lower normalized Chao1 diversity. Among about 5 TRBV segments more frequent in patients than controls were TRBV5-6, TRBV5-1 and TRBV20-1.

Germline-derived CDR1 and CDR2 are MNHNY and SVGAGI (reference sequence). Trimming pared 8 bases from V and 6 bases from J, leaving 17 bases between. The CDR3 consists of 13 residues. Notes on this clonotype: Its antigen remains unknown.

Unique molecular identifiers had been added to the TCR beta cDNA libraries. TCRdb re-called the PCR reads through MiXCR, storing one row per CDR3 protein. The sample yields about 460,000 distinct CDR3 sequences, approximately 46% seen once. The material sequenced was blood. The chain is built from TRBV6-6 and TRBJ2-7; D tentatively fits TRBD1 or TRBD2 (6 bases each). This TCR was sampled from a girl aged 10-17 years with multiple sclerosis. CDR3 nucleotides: TGTGCCAGCGGAGGGGGTCAGGGAGGCGAGCAGTACTTC. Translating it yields CASGGGQGGEQYF.